This T cell receptor (beta chain) is from a study of radiation and T cells in renal cell carcinoma. Overall study results and limits: Top tumor clonotypes rose in blood 2 weeks post-radiation, then contracted. Without pretreatment biopsies, baseline tumor clonotype presence was undetermined.

Sample time point: blood 2 weeks post-SBRT. Treatment of the sample: 15 Gy SBRT to primary tumor, nephrectomy 4 weeks later. The patient's renal cell carcinoma had clear cell pathology. Germline CDR1 reads MDHEN; CDR2 reads SYDVKM. The ends were cut back, 2 bases at V and 4 bases at J, with 18 bases in the middle. There are 16 residues in the CDR3. Remarks on this clone: The antigen remains undetermined.

The repertoire was sequenced with immunoSEQ multiplex PCR; TCRdb's copy has only in-frame clones and lacks some. The repertoire holds 100,000 to 150,000 clones, about four fifths seen once, with about 5.3% in the top ten. The rearrangement links TRBV28 to TRBJ2-7; TRBD1 or TRBD2 may be the D gene (6 bases each). The sample was blood, taken from a patient whose treatment included radiotherapy and nephrectomy. The clonotype was recovered from a man aged 50-59 years with renal cell carcinoma. CDR3 residues: CASSLAAQGGSYEQYF. In DNA form, the CDR3 reads TGTGCCAGCAGTTTAGCAGCACAGGGAGGTTCTTACGAGCAGTACTTC.